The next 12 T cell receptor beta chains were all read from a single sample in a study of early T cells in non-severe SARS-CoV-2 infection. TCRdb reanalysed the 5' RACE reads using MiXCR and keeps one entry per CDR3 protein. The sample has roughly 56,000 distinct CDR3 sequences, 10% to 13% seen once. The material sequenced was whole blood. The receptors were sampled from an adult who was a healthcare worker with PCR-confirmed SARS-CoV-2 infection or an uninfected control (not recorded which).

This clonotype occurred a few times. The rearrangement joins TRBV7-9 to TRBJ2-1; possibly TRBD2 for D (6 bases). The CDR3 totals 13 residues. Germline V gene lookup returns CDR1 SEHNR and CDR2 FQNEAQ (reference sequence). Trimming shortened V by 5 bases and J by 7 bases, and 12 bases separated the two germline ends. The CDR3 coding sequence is TGTGCCAGCAGCCTTATCGGGGGAAATGAGCAGTTCTTC. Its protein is CASSLIGGNEQFF.

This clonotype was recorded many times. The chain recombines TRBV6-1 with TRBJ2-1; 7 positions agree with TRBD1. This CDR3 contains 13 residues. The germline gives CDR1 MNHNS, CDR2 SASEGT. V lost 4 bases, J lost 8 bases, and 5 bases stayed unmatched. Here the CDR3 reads CASSGQGFDEQFF. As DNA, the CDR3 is TGTGCCAGCAGTGGACAGGGTTTCGATGAGCAGTTCTTC.

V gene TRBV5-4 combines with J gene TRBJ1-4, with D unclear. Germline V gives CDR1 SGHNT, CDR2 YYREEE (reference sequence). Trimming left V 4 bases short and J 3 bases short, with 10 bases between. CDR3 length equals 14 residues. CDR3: CASSLGLANEKLFF. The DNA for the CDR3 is TGTGCCAGCAGCCTGGGGTTGGCTAATGAAAAACTGTTTTTT.

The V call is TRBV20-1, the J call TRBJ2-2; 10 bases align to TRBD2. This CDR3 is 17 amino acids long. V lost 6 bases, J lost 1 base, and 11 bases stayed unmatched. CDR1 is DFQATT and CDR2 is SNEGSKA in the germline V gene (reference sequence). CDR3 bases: TGCAGTGCCCTCGGACTAGCGGAAGGCTGGAACACCGGGGAGCTGTTTTTT. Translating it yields CSALGLAEGWNTGELFF.

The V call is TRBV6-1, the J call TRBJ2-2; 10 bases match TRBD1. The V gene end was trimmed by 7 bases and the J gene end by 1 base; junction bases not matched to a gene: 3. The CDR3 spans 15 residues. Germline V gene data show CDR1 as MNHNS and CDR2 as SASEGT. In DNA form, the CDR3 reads TGTGCCAGCATGAGGGACAGGGGGAACACCGGGGAGCTGTTTTTT. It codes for CASMRDRGNTGELFF.

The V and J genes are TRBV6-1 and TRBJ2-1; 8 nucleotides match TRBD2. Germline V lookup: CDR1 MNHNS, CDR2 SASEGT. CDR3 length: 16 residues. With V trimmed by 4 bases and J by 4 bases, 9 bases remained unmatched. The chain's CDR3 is CASSARSGTEYNEQFF. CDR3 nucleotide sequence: TGTGCCAGCAGTGCCCGTAGCGGGACCGAGTACAATGAGCAGTTCTTC.

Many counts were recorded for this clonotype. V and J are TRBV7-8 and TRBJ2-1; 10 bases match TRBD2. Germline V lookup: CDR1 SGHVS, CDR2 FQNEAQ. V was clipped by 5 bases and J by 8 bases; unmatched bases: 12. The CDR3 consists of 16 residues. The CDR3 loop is CASSAGLAETGDEQFF. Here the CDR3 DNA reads TGTGCCAGCAGCGCTGGACTAGCGGAGACGGGGGATGAGCAGTTCTTC.

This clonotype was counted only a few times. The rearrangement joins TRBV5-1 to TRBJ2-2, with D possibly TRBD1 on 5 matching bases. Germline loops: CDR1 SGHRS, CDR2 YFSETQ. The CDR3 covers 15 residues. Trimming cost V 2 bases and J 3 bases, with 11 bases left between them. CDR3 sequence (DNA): TGCGCCAGCAGCTTTAGTGGGGCCGACACCGGGGAGCTGTTTTTT. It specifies CASSFSGADTGELFF.

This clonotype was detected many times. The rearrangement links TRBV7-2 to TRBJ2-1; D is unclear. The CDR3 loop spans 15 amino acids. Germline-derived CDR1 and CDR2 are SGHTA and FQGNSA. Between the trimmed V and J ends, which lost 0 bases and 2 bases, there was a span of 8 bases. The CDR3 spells CASSLARATYNEQFF. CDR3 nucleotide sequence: TGTGCCAGCAGCTTAGCGCGCGCGACCTACAATGAGCAGTTCTTC.

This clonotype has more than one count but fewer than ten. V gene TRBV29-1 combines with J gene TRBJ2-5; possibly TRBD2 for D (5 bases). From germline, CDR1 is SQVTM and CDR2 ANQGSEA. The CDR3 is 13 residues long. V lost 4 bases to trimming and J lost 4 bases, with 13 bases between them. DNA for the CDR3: TGCAGCGTTGTCTACCGGGGTCGAGAGACCCAGTACTTC. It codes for CSVVYRGRETQYF. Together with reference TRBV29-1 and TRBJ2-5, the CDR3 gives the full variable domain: SAVISQKPSRDICQRGTSLTIQCQVDSQVTMMFWYRQQPGQSLTLIATANQGSEATYESGFVIDKFPISRPNLTFSTLTVSNMSPEDSSIYLCSVVYRGRETQYFGPGTRLLVL.

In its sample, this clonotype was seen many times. This CDR3 is CASSQGLGGQFF. The CDR3 nucleotides are TGTGCCAGCAGCCAAGGTCTAGGGGGGCAGTTCTTC. The rearrangement links TRBV4-2 to TRBJ2-1; TRBD1 might be the D (6 bases). This CDR3 region has 12 residues. Trimming pared 1 base from V and 12 bases from J, leaving 10 bases between. Germline V lookup: CDR1 LGHNA, CDR2 YNFKEQ.

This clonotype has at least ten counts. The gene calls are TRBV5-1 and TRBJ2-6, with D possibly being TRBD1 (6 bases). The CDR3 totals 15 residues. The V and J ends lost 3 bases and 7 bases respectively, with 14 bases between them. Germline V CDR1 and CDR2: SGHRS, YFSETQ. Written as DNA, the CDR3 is TGCGCCAGCAGCTCTGACAGGATACGCGCCAACGTCCTGACTTTC. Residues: CASSSDRIRANVLTF.